These T cell receptor beta chains were read from a single sample in a study of Graves' ophthalmopathy and Graves' hyperthyroidism. TCRdb re-analysed the multiplex PCR reads in MiXCR, keeping a single row per CDR3 protein. The data hold approximately 540,000 distinct CDR3 sequences, with under 45% observed a single time. Source material: peripheral blood or thyroid tissue (not recorded which). The receptor source for this set is an adult man with Graves' hyperthyroidism. Both conserved end residues are part of each CDR3. Each record gives: D gene, CDR3 length, clone size, J gene, V gene, CDR3 DNA, CDR3 protein. The D gene is left open where the match is weak. Clone size is not always given. Where it is, it says once, few, many or a class for expanded clones.

- 14 - TRBJ2-2 TRBV24-1 TGTGCCACCAGTGGAGGCAGGTCCACCGGGGAGCTGTTTTTT CATSGGRSTGELFF
- 15 - TRBJ1-2 TRBV5-1 TGCGCCAGCGCCGCCGGGGCAGGTCTAGCAGTTGGCTACACCTTC CASAAGAGLAVGYTF
- 13 many TRBJ1-5 TRBV19 TGTGCCAGTAGTGATACAGTGAATCAGCCCCAGCATTTT CASSDTVNQPQHF
TRBD1 16 - TRBJ2-5 TRBV28 TGTGCCAGCAGTTTGGGCCCCGACAGGGGCCGAGAGACCCAGTACTTC CASSLGPDRGRETQYF
- 12 - TRBJ2-5 TRBV6-5 TGTGCCGGCAGTAGGGTTGGAGAGACCCAGTACTTC CAGSRVGETQYF
TRBD1 12 - TRBJ2-7 TRBV29-1 TGCAGCGTCGGGACAGGGTTCGACGAGCAGTACTTC CSVGTGFDEQYF
- 15 many TRBJ1-2 TRBV12-3/TRBV12-4 TGTGCCAGCAGTCATTCCCGGATAGGGCTCTATGGCTACACCTTC CASSHSRIGLYGYTF
- 15 - TRBJ2-3 TRBV15 TGTGCCACCAGCAGAGGCCGTGGGGGCGCAGATACGCAGTATTTT CATSRGRGGADTQYF
TRBD1 17 - TRBJ2-7 TRBV7-9 TGTGCCAGCAGCTTACAGACCGGGGACAGGGGGGACTACGAGCAGTACTTC CASSLQTGDRGDYEQYF
- 12 many TRBJ1-4 TRBV10-1 TGCGCCAGCGTGCGACCCCATGAAAAACTGTTTTTT CASVRPHEKLFF
- 13 many TRBJ1-5 TRBV19 TGTGCCAGTAGTATCACTAGCAATCAGCCCCAGCATTTT CASSITSNQPQHF
- 11 - TRBJ2-1 TRBV29-1 TGCAGCGTTGACGACTACAATGAGCAGTTCTTC CSVDDYNEQFF
- 13 - TRBJ2-1 TRBV7-8 TGTGCCAGCAGCTTGCCTGGAAACAATGAGCAGTTCTTC CASSLPGNNEQFF
- 14 few TRBJ2-2 TRBV7-9 TGTGCCAGCAGTCCCGGGGGGCTCACCGGGGAGCTGTTTTTT CASSPGGLTGELFF
TRBD1 14 - TRBJ2-7 TRBV7-9 TGTGCCAGTAGCGCCAGACAGGGAACATACGAGCAGTACTTC CASSARQGTYEQYF
- 13 - TRBJ2-3 TRBV16 TGTGCCAGCAGCAGGGACTCCACAGATACGCAGTATTTT CASSRDSTDTQYF
TRBD2 18 many TRBJ2-5 TRBV11-2 TGTGCCAGCAGCTCTACTTACGGGACTAGCGGGAGTCAAGAGACCCAGTACTTC CASSSTYGTSGSQETQYF
- 16 - TRBJ1-1 TRBV7-9 TGTGCCAGCAGCTTAGGGAATACGGGGGCGAACACTGAAGCTTTCTTT CASSLGNTGANTEAFF
TRBD2 15 few TRBJ2-2 TRBV6-5 TGTGCCAGCAGTTATTCCAGCGGGATCACCGGGGAGCTGTTTTTT CASSYSSGITGELFF
- 12 - TRBJ2-1 TRBV10-3 TGTGCCAGCAGCAGACTAGGGAATGAGCAGTTCTTC CASSRLGNEQFF
- 16 - TRBJ2-7 TRBV11-2 TGTGCCAGCAGCTTAGAAGAACCAGGTCGGACCTACGAGCAGTACTTC CASSLEEPGRTYEQYF
TRBD1 12 many TRBJ1-1 TRBV12-3/TRBV12-4 TGTGCCAGCAAGGGACAGTACACTGAAGCTTTCTTT CASKGQYTEAFF
- 14 few TRBJ2-1 TRBV7-9 TGTGCCAGCAGCTTAGCTCCAATGTACAATGAGCAGTTCTTC CASSLAPMYNEQFF
- 13 many TRBJ1-2 TRBV29-1 TGCAGCGTTGAAGCCGGCAGGGCCTATGGCTACACCTTC CSVEAGRAYGYTF
TRBD2 19 - TRBJ2-7 TRBV15 TGTGCCACCAGCAGTGCTAGAGTGGGAGTCGGAGGGACTACCTACGAGCAGTACTTC CATSSARVGVGGTTYEQYF
- 11 - TRBJ2-4 TRBV29-1 TGCAGCGCCTTATTTTTAAACATTCAGTACTTC CSALFLNIQYF
TRBD1 15 - TRBJ2-5 TRBV7-7 TGTGCTAGCAGCCTACCGGGACAGGGCTTGAAGACCCAGTACTTC CASSLPGQGLKTQYF
TRBD2 19 once TRBJ2-3 TRBV7-8 TGTGCCAGCAGCCGAAGACTAGCGGGAGCCGTAATTAGCACAGATACGCAGTATTTT CASSRRLAGAVISTDTQYF
TRBD1 15 many TRBJ2-2 TRBV12-3/TRBV12-4 TGTGCCAGCAGCCATAACAGGGGGCGAGACGGGGAGCTGTTTTTT CASSHNRGRDGELFF
- 15 - TRBJ2-6 TRBV9 TGTGCCAGCAGCCCGGACGGGGCTGGGGCCAACGTCCTGACTTTC CASSPDGAGANVLTF
- 15 many TRBJ1-4 TRBV7-6 TGTGCCAGCAGCCCTGGACAGCATTCTAATGAAAAACTGTTTTTT CASSPGQHSNEKLFF
TRBD2 15 many TRBJ2-2 TRBV20-1 TGCAGTGCTCCAAAGACTAGCGGGCTTACCGGGGAGCTGTTTTTT CSAPKTSGLTGELFF
- 18 - TRBJ1-2 TRBV3-1 TGTGCCAGCAGCCAAGATATAGGACAGAGAGGGATGGAATATGGCTACACCTTC CASSQDIGQRGMEYGYTF
- 15 - TRBJ1-2 TRBV12-3/TRBV12-4 TGTGCCAGCAGTTTAGCTGGGAGCCCTAACTATGGCTACACCTTC CASSLAGSPNYGYTF
TRBD1 17 few TRBJ1-1 TRBV9 TGTGCCAGCAGCGCCCACCGGGACAGGGCTTTGAACACTGAAGCTTTCTTT CASSAHRDRALNTEAFF
- 15 many TRBJ2-6 TRBV7-2 TGTGCCAGCAGCTCTGGCGGTTCTGGGGCCAACGTCCTGACTTTC CASSSGGSGANVLTF
TRBD2 16 - TRBJ2-5 TRBV7-2 TGTGCCAGCAGCTATAGAAAGCGGGGGCGGCAAGAGACCCAGTACTTC CASSYRKRGRQETQYF
- 10 many TRBJ2-7 TRBV6-5 TGTGCTACTGGATGGGGGTCGGAGTACTTC CATGWGSEYF
- 14 once TRBJ2-1 TRBV5-1 TGCGCCAGCAGAGGCCAGGCCGCCTACAATGAGCAGTTCTTC CASRGQAAYNEQFF
- 13 - TRBJ2-7 TRBV10-3 TGTGCCATCGGCCGTGGGGGAACACGGGATTTTTCCTTC CAIGRGGTRDFSF
- 15 - TRBJ2-1 TRBV7-3 TGTGCCAGCAGCATACGGGGGCCGTCCTACAATGAGCAGTTCTTC CASSIRGPSYNEQFF
- 13 many TRBJ2-7 TRBV29-1 TGCAGCGTTGAGCGAGATGTCCCCTACGAGCAGTACTTC CSVERDVPYEQYF
TRBD1 13 - TRBJ2-7 TRBV29-1 TGCAGCGCCGGGACAGGGGAACTCTACGAGCAGTACTTC CSAGTGELYEQYF
- 13 many TRBJ1-2 TRBV25-1 TGTGCCAGCAGTTGGTCCAGGGGTAATGGCTACACCTTC CASSWSRGNGYTF
- 13 - TRBJ1-4 TRBV18 TGTGCCAGCTCACCACCTTCGAACGAAAAACTGTTTTTT CASSPPSNEKLFF
- 13 many TRBJ1-6 TRBV28 TGTGCCAGCACCAGACTCATAAGGTCACCCCTCCACTTT CASTRLIRSPLHF
- 13 - TRBJ1-1 TRBV7-9 TGTGCCAGCAGCCCCCGCCGTGACACTGAAGCTTTCTTT CASSPRRDTEAFF
- 14 many TRBJ1-5 TRBV5-1 TGCGCCAGCAGCCGGGACGGCCAGGTGGGGCCCCAGCATTTT CASSRDGQVGPQHF
- 11 many TRBJ1-2 TRBV20-1 TGCAGTGCTAGGGGCTCGGGGGACGACACCTTC CSARGSGDDTF
TRBD2 16 once TRBJ2-2 TRBV7-9 TGTGCCAGCAGCTTCCGGGGACTAGCGGTCACCGGGGAGCTGTTTTTT CASSFRGLAVTGELFF
TRBD2 16 - TRBJ2-1 TRBV7-9 TGTGCCAGCAGCGCGACCTCTAGCGGGAGACGGGATGAGCAGTTCTTC CASSATSSGRRDEQFF
- 13 once TRBJ2-5 TRBV29-1 TGCAGCAACCAGGGACAAATCCAAGAGACCCAGTACTTC CSNQGQIQETQYF
- 14 few TRBJ2-7 TRBV29-1 TGCAGCGTTGCCGTGGGGGGGCGATGCTACGAGCAGTACTTC CSVAVGGRCYEQYF
- 14 few TRBJ2-2 TRBV10-1 TGCGCCAGCAGTGCGGTGGCGAACACCGGGGAGCTGTTTTTT CASSAVANTGELFF
- 14 many TRBJ1-1 TRBV6-5 TGTGCCAGCAACCTGGACATGATGAACACTGAAGCTTTCTTT CASNLDMMNTEAFF